These 27 T cell receptor beta chains share one sample of origin, sequenced in a study of radiotherapy plus CTLA-4 blockade in lung cancer. Produced via immunoSEQ multiplex PCR; TCRdb's table is partial and in-frame only. Here the sample spans about 41,000 clones, about 72% being singletons. This sample comprised peripheral blood, obtained from a patient treated with radiotherapy plus ipilimumab. The receptors stem from a human donor with non-small cell lung cancer who had stable disease on radiotherapy plus ipilimumab.

The chain joins TRBV7-8 to TRBJ1-1; 9 nucleotides agree with TRBD1. The CDR3 is made up of 16 amino acids. V lost 0 bases and J lost 5; bases outside the gene matches: 7. Germline lookup yields CDR1 SGHVS and CDR2 FQNEAQ. CDR3 sequence: CASSLAGPGTGTEAFF. CDR3 coding DNA: TGTGCCAGCAGCTTAGCTGGCCCGGGGACAGGGACTGAAGCTTTCTTT.

This clone was seen only once. The J gene is TRBJ1-1, the V gene TRBV19; no reliable D call. This CDR3 comprises 11 residues. V shed 7 bases and J shed 0 bases, with 3 bases lying between them. Germline V CDR1 and CDR2: LNHDA, SQIVND (reference sequence). CDR3 in amino acids: CASIMNTEAFF. As DNA, the CDR3 is TGTGCCAGTATAATGAACACTGAAGCTTTCTTT.

This clone was recorded a few times. The chain recombines TRBV28 with TRBJ1-2, with a tentative D call TRBD1 (5 bases). Deletions cut 3 bases from V and 7 bases from J, with 18 bases between. This CDR3 region has 15 residues. CDR1 MDHEN and CDR2 SYDVKM come from the germline V gene. Here the CDR3 DNA reads TGTGCCAGCAGTTTCACTCAGGGTCCGTGGACTGGCTACACCTTC. Translating gives CASSFTQGPWTGYTF.

The CDR3 nucleotides read TGCAGCGTTGGATCCGATACAGATACGCAGTATTTT. Translating it yields CSVGSDTDTQYF. The rearrangement joins TRBV29-1 to TRBJ2-3; D gene ambiguous. Looked up from germline, CDR1 is SQVTM and CDR2 is ANQGSEA. This CDR3 contains 12 residues. With 4 bases removed from V and 3 bases from J, the gap between germline ends came to 8 bases.

The V call is TRBV27, the J call TRBJ1-1; unclear D gene. The germline gives CDR1 MNHEY, CDR2 SMNVEV (reference sequence). Trimming pared 1 base from V and 5 bases from J, leaving 11 bases between. This CDR3 contains 14 residues. CDR3 loop: CASSLWNGGTEAFF. The CDR3 nucleotides read TGTGCCAGCAGTTTATGGAACGGTGGGACTGAAGCTTTCTTT.

The chain links TRBV11-2 to TRBJ1-3; D unresolved. The germline gives CDR1 SGHAT, CDR2 FQNNGV. V gave up 2 bases and J gave up 1 base, with 9 bases separating them. CDR3 length: 15 amino acids. CDR3 residues: CASSLHPGSGNTIYF. CDR3 DNA: TGTGCCAGCAGCTTACATCCGGGATCTGGAAACACCATATATTTT. Full variable domain (remainder filled in from reference TRBV11-2 and TRBJ1-3): EAGVAQSPRYKIIEKRQSVAFWCNPISGHATLYWYQQILGQGPKLLIQFQNNGVVDDSQLPKDRFSAERLKGVDSTLKIQPAKLEDSAVYLCASSLHPGSGNTIYFGEGSWLTVV.

This chain uses TRBV7-2 with TRBJ2-7, with TRBD1 matching 8 bases. Germline V lookup: CDR1 SGHTA, CDR2 FQGNSA. The CDR3 has 14 amino acids. V shed 5 bases, J shed 2 bases, and the junction held 5 bases outside the gene matches. The CDR3 region is CASSVDRVTYEQYF. In nucleotides, the CDR3 is TGTGCCAGCAGCGTGGACAGGGTGACCTACGAGCAGTACTTC.

The table lists this clone with a count of one. This chain joins TRBV10-1 and TRBJ1-1; no reliable D call. V was cut by 0 bases and J by 2 bases, with 7 bases left in between. In germline, CDR1 is WNHNN, CDR2 SYGVQD (reference sequence). CDR3 size: 14 residues. The CDR3 bases are TGCGCCAGCAGTGAGTCGAAGGCTAACACTGAAGCTTTCTTT. The encoded protein is CASSESKANTEAFF.

The V and J genes are TRBV9 and TRBJ1-5; no definite D call. Trimming shortened V by 3 bases and J by 0 bases, and 10 bases separated the two germline ends. This CDR3 is built from 15 residues. CDR1 is SGDLS, CDR2 YYNGEE, per germline. The CDR3 reads CASSATWDSNQPQHF. The DNA of the CDR3 is TGTGCCAGCAGCGCCACCTGGGATAGCAATCAGCCCCAGCATTTT. Full variable domain (missing parts from reference TRBV9 and TRBJ1-5): DSGVTQTPKHLITATGQRVTLRCSPRSGDLSVYWYQQSLDQGLQFLIQYYNGEERAKGNILERFSAQQFPDLHSELNLSSLELGDSALYFCASSATWDSNQPQHFGDGTRLSIL.

Written as DNA, the CDR3 is TGCGCCAGCAGCCAAGATCTAGATAGCAATCAGCCCCAGCATTTT. Its translation is CASSQDLDSNQPQHF. V gene TRBV4-3 combines with J gene TRBJ1-5; D is unresolved. The ends were cut back, 0 bases at V and 0 bases at J, with 6 bases in the middle. Per the germline V gene, CDR1 is LGHNA and CDR2 is YSLEER. CDR3 size: 15 residues.

CDR3 loop: CASSSGVGAAPDKPMFF. Written as DNA, the CDR3 is TGTGCCAGCAGCTCCGGGGTCGGGGCAGCCCCTGACAAACCGATGTTCTTC. The rearrangement links TRBV11-2 to TRBJ2-1; possibly TRBD1 or TRBD2 for D (5 bases each). Germline CDR1 SGHAT, CDR2 FQNNGV. The CDR3 length is 17 residues. With 4 bases removed from V and 15 bases from J, the gap between germline ends came to 31 bases.

The J gene is TRBJ1-4, the V gene TRBV28, with a possible D match to TRBD1 (6 bases). This CDR3 has 17 amino acids. The V gene's germline CDR1 is MDHEN and CDR2 SYDVKM. V was pared by 5 bases and J by 3 bases, with 19 bases between. This chain's CDR3 is CASSPGFGGGPNEKLFF. CDR3 DNA: TGTGCCAGCAGTCCCGGATTCGGGGGGGGGCCTAATGAAAAACTGTTTTTT.

The chain is built from TRBV5-1 and TRBJ2-4; 8 bases map to TRBD2. The CDR3 runs 14 residues. J lost 15 bases, V lost 2 bases, and 13 bases had no gene match. Per the germline V gene, CDR1 is SGHRS and CDR2 is YFSETQ. The CDR3 DNA reads TGCGCCAGCAGCTTTAACGGGGGGGCCCCTGGATTGTACTTC. This encodes CASSFNGGAPGLYF. Full variable domain (rest looked up from reference TRBV5-1 and TRBJ2-4): KAGVTQTPRYLIKTRGQQVTLSCSPISGHRSVSWYQQTPGQGLQFLFEYFSETQRNKGNFPGRFSGRQFSNSRSEMNVSTLELGDSALYLCASSFNGGAPGLYFGAGTRLSVL.

This clone was seen a few times. The chain combines TRBV5-1 with TRBJ2-7; TRBD1 agrees at 9 bases. V shed 4 bases, J shed 4 bases, and the junction held 12 bases outside the gene matches. Germline V gives CDR1 SGHRS, CDR2 YFSETQ. The CDR3 spans 16 residues. This CDR3 reads CASSPCSQGASYEQYV. In nucleotides, the CDR3 is TGCGCCAGCAGCCCATGTTCACAGGGGGCATCATACGAGCAGTACGTC.

The rearrangement uses TRBV7-9 and TRBJ1-5; 8 nucleotides line up with TRBD1. V gave up 5 bases and J gave up 2 bases; unmatched junction bases: 11. Germline CDR1 and CDR2: SEHNR and FQNEAQ (reference sequence). The CDR3 sequence is 17 residues long. CDR3 in amino acids: CASSPLPPTGGNQPQHF. Written as DNA, the CDR3 is TGTGCCAGCAGCCCGCTCCCCCCGACAGGGGGCAATCAGCCCCAGCATTTT.

The chain combines TRBV27 with TRBJ1-1; maybe TRBD1 (5 bases). The germline V and J ends were trimmed by 2 bases and 3 bases, with 10 bases remaining between them. This CDR3 spans 14 amino acids. Germline CDR1 MNHEY, CDR2 SMNVEV (reference sequence). The CDR3 sequence is CASSLRRGDTEAFF. The CDR3 coding sequence is TGTGCCAGCAGTTTAAGGCGGGGGGACACTGAAGCTTTCTTT.

V gene TRBV5-6 combines with J gene TRBJ1-1, with 9 bases identical to TRBD1. The V segment lost 4 bases and the J segment 1 base; nucleotides outside the gene matches: 5. CDR1 SGHDT and CDR2 YYEEEE come from the germline V gene. The CDR3 has 15 residues. In nucleotides, the CDR3 is TGTGCCAGCAGCCCCGGGACAGGGAGGAACACTGAAGCTTTCTTT. Amino acids: CASSPGTGRNTEAFF.

This clone has only one observation. The V call is TRBV2, the J call TRBJ2-1; 14 bases agree with TRBD2. CDR3 length equals 20 residues. Germline V CDR1 and CDR2: SNHLY, FYNNEI. Unmatched junction bases numbered 13, after V lost 6 bases and J lost 0 bases. The CDR3 DNA reads TGTGCCAGCAGCGGACCGGGACTAGCGGGGGACAGTAGCTCCTACAATGAGCAGTTCTTC. Amino acids: CASSGPGLAGDSSSYNEQFF.

The rearrangement uses TRBV9 and TRBJ1-4; D perhaps matches TRBD1 (6 bases). Trimming took 3 bases from V and 5 from J, leaving 8 bases between them. The CDR3 is 13 residues long. CDR1 is SGDLS and CDR2 is YYNGEE in the germline V gene. DNA for the CDR3: TGTGCCAGCAGCGCCGACAGGAATGAAAAACTGTTTTTT. It encodes CASSADRNEKLFF.

In this sample, this clone is medium-sized. V is TRBV5-6 and J is TRBJ1-2; maybe TRBD1 (5 bases). Trimming pared 5 bases from V and 1 base from J, leaving 21 bases between. The CDR3 is made up of 17 amino acids. Germline CDR1 and CDR2: SGHDT and YYEEEE. The CDR3 loop reads CASSLIPQGGSNYGYTF. The CDR3 DNA follows: TGTGCCAGCAGTTTGATCCCCCAGGGAGGGAGTAACTATGGCTACACCTTC. The variable domain in full, with the rest retrieved from reference TRBV5-6 and TRBJ1-2, is DAGVTQSPTHLIKTRGQQVTLRCSPKSGHDTVSWYQQALGQGPQFIFQYYEEEERQRGNFPDRFSGHQFPNYSSELNVNALLLGDSALYLCASSLIPQGGSNYGYTFGSGTRLTVV.

The CDR3 is CASSEGGPNQPQHF. The CDR3 region has the DNA TGCGCCAGCAGTGAGGGAGGACCTAATCAGCCCCAGCATTTT. The chain joins TRBV10-1 to TRBJ1-5; D gene uncertain. The V end lost 2 bases, the J end lost 4 bases, and 9 bases lay between the germline ends. The CDR3 extends over 14 amino acids. From germline, CDR1 is WNHNN and CDR2 SYGVQD (reference sequence).

This clone was detected only a few times. The chain joins TRBV7-3 to TRBJ2-1, with 11 bases fitting TRBD1. Unmatched junction bases numbered 5, after V lost 4 bases and J lost 6 bases. Germline CDR1 reads SGHTA; CDR2 reads FQGTGA. This CDR3 comprises 15 residues. The CDR3 loop is CASSSGQGASNEQFF. The CDR3 region has the DNA TGTGCCAGCAGCTCTGGACAGGGGGCGTCCAATGAGCAGTTCTTC.

V gene TRBV10-1 combines with J gene TRBJ2-2; tentative D call: TRBD1 (6 bases). CDR3 length: 14 residues. The V and J ends lost 1 base and 6 bases respectively, with 9 bases between them. Germline V gene data show CDR1 as WNHNN and CDR2 as SYGVQD (reference sequence). The CDR3 DNA is TGCGCCAGCAGTGAGTTACAGGGTGCCGGGGAGCTGTTTTTT. Protein: CASSELQGAGELFF.

This clone was detected a few times. The V and J genes are TRBV4-1 and TRBJ2-5, with D perhaps TRBD2 (7 bases). The germline V and J ends were trimmed by 1 base and 4 bases, with 16 bases remaining between them. The CDR3 runs to 16 residues. Per the germline V gene, CDR1 is MGHRA and CDR2 is YSYEKL. CDR3 sequence: CASSQGGGGVVETQYF. CDR3 DNA: TGCGCCAGCAGCCAAGGGGGAGGGGGGGTGGTAGAGACCCAGTACTTC.

The J gene is TRBJ2-1, the V gene TRBV6-5; tentatively, D is TRBD1 or TRBD2 (5 bases each). The CDR3 totals 14 residues. Per the germline V gene, CDR1 is MNHEY and CDR2 is SVGAGI. Deletions cut 7 bases from V and 7 bases from J, with 17 bases between. In DNA, the CDR3 is TGTGCCAGCATCATATCCGGGACCGCAAATGAGCAGTTCTTC. Translation gives CASIISGTANEQFF.

The chain uses TRBV6-5 and TRBJ2-5, with D uncertain. V lost 0 bases, J lost 2 bases, and 7 bases lay in between. This CDR3 region has 14 residues. CDR1 is MNHEY and CDR2 is SVGAGI in the germline V gene. CDR3: CASSYSGSQETQYF. CDR3 DNA: TGTGCCAGCAGTTACTCTGGGTCTCAAGAGACCCAGTACTTC.

This sequence joins TRBV6-5 and TRBJ1-3; D is undetermined. The germline CDR1 and CDR2 sequences are MNHEY and SVGAGI. This CDR3 spans 13 amino acids. V dropped 5 bases and J dropped 4 bases, with 9 bases sitting between them. Written as DNA, the CDR3 is TGTGCCAGCAGTGAGGTGGCAGGAAACACCATATATTTT. Protein: CASSEVAGNTIYF.